The rows below give T cell receptor beta chains drawn from one sample of a study of yellow fever vaccine responses in identical twins. TCRdb ran MiXCR on the RT-PCR reads and lists one entry per CDR3 protein. The sample lists 2,500 to 3,000 distinct CDR3 sequences, over 80% occurring once. The specimen was T cells from blood (PBMCs), unsorted or a sorted subset (not recorded which), collected before or after yellow fever vaccination (not recorded which). These TCRs come from a female donor who received the yellow fever vaccine. CDR3s include the opening cysteine and the closing phenylalanine or tryptophan. A D gene is named only where the DNA matches it firmly. Not every row has a clone size; where given, it reads once, few, many or a size class.

len | j_gene | d_gene | abundance | v_gene | CDR3aa | CDR3nt
16 | TRBJ1-1 | . | . | TRBV5-1 | CASSFSGPGMNTEAFF | TGCGCCAGCAGCTTTTCCGGGCCGGGGATGAACACTGAAGCTTTCTTT
17 | TRBJ2-1 | TRBD2 | . | TRBV12-3/TRBV12-4 | CASSPHPSGSSYNEQFF | TGTGCCAGCAGTCCTCACCCTAGCGGGAGTTCCTACAATGAGCAGTTCTTC
15 | TRBJ2-1 | . | . | TRBV20-1 | CSATRLDVNPVEQFF | TGCAGTGCTACCCGACTAGATGTTAACCCGGTTGAGCAGTTCTTC
11 | TRBJ2-1 | . | . | TRBV18 | CASSLNNEQFF | TGTGCCAGCTCCCTTAACAATGAGCAGTTCTTC
17 | TRBJ1-4 | TRBD1 | few | TRBV14 | CASSQAHANRGHEKLFF | TGTGCCAGCAGCCAAGCCCACGCTAACAGGGGCCATGAAAAACTGTTTTTT
12 | TRBJ2-1 | . | . | TRBV20-1 | CSGVQGVYEQFF | TGCAGTGGGGTGCAGGGTGTCTATGAGCAGTTCTTC
13 | TRBJ2-1 | . | . | TRBV4-2 | CASSPGPYNEQFF | TGTGCCAGCAGCCCGGGACCCTACAATGAGCAGTTCTTC
12 | TRBJ2-1 | . | . | TRBV20-1 | CSASRQNNEQFF | TGCAGTGCTTCACGACAGAACAATGAGCAGTTCTTC
16 | TRBJ2-1 | TRBD2 | . | TRBV5-5 | CASSWKTSGSVNEQFF | TGTGCCAGCAGCTGGAAGACTAGCGGGAGCGTAAATGAGCAGTTCTTC
14 | TRBJ2-1 | . | . | TRBV29-1 | CSFATGRAYNEQFF | TGCAGCTTTGCTACAGGGAGAGCCTACAATGAGCAGTTCTTC
15 | TRBJ1-1 | . | . | TRBV11-1 | CASSLEAGMNTEAFF | TGTGCCAGCAGCTTAGAGGCTGGGATGAACACTGAAGCTTTCTTT
15 | TRBJ2-2 | . | . | TRBV6-1 | CASSVSGGPSGELFF | TGTGCCAGCAGCGTCAGTGGGGGGCCCTCCGGGGAGCTGTTTTTT
16 | TRBJ2-3 | TRBD2 | once | TRBV4-1 | CASSRPGGTRADTQYF | TGCGCCAGCAGCCGCCCCGGAGGGACTAGAGCGGATACGCAGTATTTT
13 | TRBJ1-5 | . | . | TRBV24-1 | CATSDFPGQPQHF | TGTGCCACCAGTGATTTCCCCGGTCAGCCCCAGCATTTT
14 | TRBJ2-1 | . | . | TRBV2 | CASSAGGSHNEQFF | TGTGCCAGCAGTGCTGGAGGGAGCCACAATGAGCAGTTCTTC
18 | TRBJ2-3 | . | . | TRBV12-3/TRBV12-4 | CASSPIRQALIGTDTQYF | TGTGCCAGCAGTCCTATTAGACAGGCCCTGATCGGCACAGATACGCAGTATTTT
13 | TRBJ2-2 | . | once | TRBV28 | CASTEPGLGELFF | TGTGCCAGCACAGAACCGGGTCTCGGGGAGCTGTTTTTT
15 | TRBJ1-3 | TRBD1 | . | TRBV2 | CASSKDRGRGNTIYF | TGTGCCAGCAGTAAAGACAGGGGTAGGGGTAACACCATATATTTT
17 | TRBJ2-1 | TRBD2 | . | TRBV5-4 | CASSFLSSGGSYNEQFF | TGTGCCAGCAGCTTCCTTTCTAGCGGGGGCTCCTACAATGAGCAGTTCTTC
13 | TRBJ1-1 | . | . | TRBV3-1 | CASSQDGQARAFF | TGTGCCAGCAGCCAAGATGGCCAGGCCCGAGCTTTCTTT
13 | TRBJ2-1 | TRBD1 | . | TRBV29-1 | CSVERDRNNEQFF | TGCAGCGTTGAACGGGACAGGAACAATGAGCAGTTCTTC
13 | TRBJ1-1 | . | . | TRBV19 | CASSKGLGTEAFF | TGTGCCAGTAGTAAAGGACTGGGTACTGAAGCTTTCTTT
12 | TRBJ2-2 | . | . | TRBV19 | CASSPLVGELFF | TGTGCCAGTAGCCCGCTTGTCGGGGAGCTGTTTTTT
14 | TRBJ1-1 | . | . | TRBV2 | CASSARQKGTEAFF | TGTGCCAGCAGTGCCCGACAGAAAGGCACTGAAGCTTTCTTT
12 | TRBJ2-1 | . | . | TRBV12-3/TRBV12-4 | CASSFGMNEQFF | TGTGCCAGCAGTTTCGGAATGAATGAGCAGTTCTTC
12 | TRBJ2-5 | . | . | TRBV14 | CASSQERAAQYF | TGTGCCAGCAGCCAAGAGCGGGCGGCCCAGTACTTC
14 | TRBJ2-1 | TRBD1 | . | TRBV27 | CASSFSFTGGEQFF | TGTGCCAGCAGTTTCAGTTTCACAGGGGGTGAGCAGTTCTTC
13 | TRBJ2-1 | . | . | TRBV20-1 | CSVNAGTRNEQFF | TGCAGTGTCAACGCCGGGACTCGCAATGAGCAGTTCTTC
15 | TRBJ2-7 | . | . | TRBV12-3/TRBV12-4 | CASSQTGRSSYEQYF | TGTGCCAGCAGCCAGACAGGCAGGAGCTCCTACGAGCAGTACTTC
12 | TRBJ1-2 | . | . | TRBV10-3 | CATDTGTYGYTF | TGTGCCACGGACACAGGAACTTATGGCTACACCTTC
13 | TRBJ2-2 | . | . | TRBV10-3 | CAISVLDTGELFF | TGTGCCATCAGTGTTCTAGACACCGGGGAGCTGTTTTTT
15 | TRBJ2-1 | TRBD1 | . | TRBV2 | CASKGGTGVYNEQFF | TGTGCCAGCAAAGGCGGGACAGGGGTCTACAATGAGCAGTTCTTC
14 | TRBJ1-1 | TRBD1 | . | TRBV5-1 | CASSLGQGPTEAFF | TGCGCCAGCAGCTTGGGACAGGGGCCCACTGAAGCTTTCTTT
15 | TRBJ1-5 | TRBD1 | few | TRBV2 | CASSGTGGAGQPQHF | TGTGCCAGCAGTGGAACAGGGGGCGCAGGGCAGCCCCAGCATTTT
15 | TRBJ2-1 | TRBD2 | . | TRBV18 | CASSSGLAGVDEQFF | TGTGCCAGCTCATCTGGACTAGCGGGAGTCGATGAGCAGTTCTTC
13 | TRBJ1-2 | . | . | TRBV7-1 | CASSSTGAYGYTF | TGTGCCAGCAGCTCGACCGGGGCCTATGGCTACACCTTC
16 | TRBJ2-6 | . | . | TRBV18 | CATRVGKNSGANVLTF | TGTGCCACACGGGTCGGGAAAAACTCTGGGGCCAACGTCCTGACTTTC
15 | TRBJ1-2 | TRBD1 | once | TRBV11-3 | CASSISGTADYGYTF | TGTGCCAGCAGCATATCCGGGACAGCTGACTATGGCTACACCTTC